One sample yielded the 16 T cell receptor beta chains listed below, sequenced in a study of blood T cell repertoires in COVID-19. Sequencing used immunoSEQ multiplex PCR; TCRdb keeps in-frame clones, though not all of them. The sample carries 160,000 or so clones, around 90% recorded once. The sample was peripheral blood. The origin of the receptors is a man aged 60-69 years with active or convalescent COVID-19.

The V gene is TRBV29-1, the J gene TRBJ1-4; D call uncertain. Between the trimmed V and J ends, which lost 5 bases and 1 base, there was a span of 11 bases. The germline V gene encodes CDR1 SQVTM and CDR2 ANQGSEA. CDR3 length: 14 amino acids. CDR3 nucleotide sequence: TGCAGCGTTATGGAGTCGTTAACTAATGAAAAACTGTTTTTT. Its protein is CSVMESLTNEKLFF.

V and J are TRBV5-1 and TRBJ2-5, with 11 bases fitting TRBD2. Germline CDR1 and CDR2: SGHRS and YFSETQ. The CDR3 runs 15 residues. V dropped 4 bases and J dropped 2; count of bases not matched to a gene: 4. The CDR3 region is CASSRGLAVQETQYF. The CDR3 DNA reads TGCGCCAGCAGCCGGGGACTAGCGGTTCAAGAGACCCAGTACTTC.

This chain links TRBV4-2 with TRBJ2-2, with a weak D call TRBD1 (5 bases). V lost 1 base, J lost 6 bases, and 9 bases lay in between. Per germline, CDR1 LGHNA and CDR2 YNFKEQ. The CDR3 loop spans 14 amino acids. The DNA for the CDR3 is TGTGCCAGCAGCCAAGCTCCAGGGTCCGGGGAGCTGTTTTTT. Protein sequence: CASSQAPGSGELFF.

This rearrangement joins TRBV7-2 to TRBJ1-2; weak D call: TRBD1 (6 bases). Trimming removed 5 bases from V and 2 bases from J, with 9 bases in between. The V gene's germline CDR1 is SGHTA and CDR2 FQGNSA. The CDR3 runs to 13 residues. DNA of the CDR3: TGTGCCAGCAGCCCTGGACAGAACTATGGCTACACCTTC. Protein product: CASSPGQNYGYTF.

V and J are TRBV18 and TRBJ2-3, with D possibly TRBD2 on 5 matching bases. Germline CDR1 KGHSH, CDR2 LQKENI. This CDR3 comprises 15 residues. The V end was cut by 1 base, the J end by 2 bases, with 10 bases between. The CDR3 loop reads CASSPRQLVTDTQYF. The CDR3 DNA is TGTGCCAGCTCACCACGTCAACTAGTCACAGATACGCAGTATTTT.

J is TRBJ1-5 and V is TRBV7-8; 10 positions match TRBD1. V trimming: 1 base; J trimming: 2 bases; junction bases outside the gene matches: 5. The germline V gene has CDR1 SGHVS and CDR2 FQNEAQ. The CDR3 has 17 amino acids. The CDR3 is CASSLGKGTGGNQPQHF. The CDR3 DNA follows: TGTGCCAGCAGCTTAGGCAAGGGGACAGGGGGCAATCAGCCCCAGCATTTT.

V gene TRBV18 combines with J gene TRBJ1-5; TRBD1 agrees at 8 bases. The CDR3 totals 16 residues. V shed 2 bases, J shed 4 bases, and the junction held 7 bases outside the gene matches. Germline V lookup: CDR1 KGHSH, CDR2 LQKENI. CDR3 in amino acids: CASSPYVRTGNQPQHF. As DNA, the CDR3 is TGTGCCAGCTCACCATATGTCCGGACAGGGAATCAGCCCCAGCATTTT.

The chain couples TRBV2 to TRBJ1-1; possible D gene TRBD1, 6 bases. The CDR3 consists of 17 residues. V lost 1 base and J 5 bases, leaving 20 bases between the germline ends. The germline gives CDR1 SNHLY, CDR2 FYNNEI. CDR3 region: CASSEGGGWGRRTEAFF. Written as DNA, the CDR3 is TGTGCCAGCAGTGAAGGTGGTGGGTGGGGGCGGCGGACTGAAGCTTTCTTT.

The V and J genes are TRBV6-5 and TRBJ2-7; D is uncertain. V lost 3 bases and J 5 bases, leaving 17 bases between the germline ends. The CDR3 length is 15 residues. Germline CDR1 reads MNHEY; CDR2 reads SVGAGI. CDR3 in amino acids: CASSYRGGRSHEQYF. The CDR3 DNA reads TGTGCCAGCAGTTATCGAGGTGGTAGGTCCCACGAGCAGTACTTC.

DNA of the CDR3: TGTGCCAGTAGTGAACAGGGGTACGAGCAGTACTTC. Translated, it gives CASSEQGYEQYF. The chain has TRBV19 and TRBJ2-7; 7 nucleotides align to TRBD1. Unmatched junction bases numbered 2, after V lost 5 bases and J lost 4 bases. Looked up from germline, CDR1 is LNHDA and CDR2 is SQIVND (reference sequence). This CDR3 has 12 amino acids.

The V and J genes are TRBV11-3 and TRBJ2-1; tentative D call: TRBD1 (7 bases). This CDR3 has 15 residues. V gave up 5 bases and J gave up 4 bases, with 15 bases separating them. From germline, CDR1 is SGHNT and CDR2 YENEEA. This CDR3 reads CASSGGTEPYNEQFF. CDR3 nucleotides: TGTGCCAGCAGCGGAGGGACAGAGCCTTACAATGAGCAGTTCTTC.

The genes are TRBV11-3 and TRBJ2-7; 9 bases fit TRBD1. J was trimmed by 3 bases and V by 1 base; bases with no gene match: 4. Germline CDR1 reads SGHNT; CDR2 reads YENEEA. CDR3 length equals 15 residues. CDR3 region: CASSLGTGEGYEQYF. The CDR3 DNA reads as TGTGCCAGCAGCTTAGGGACAGGGGAAGGCTACGAGCAGTACTTC.

The V gene is TRBV10-1, the J gene TRBJ1-2, with D possibly matching TRBD1 (5 bases). CDR3 length: 15 residues. The V gene's germline CDR1 is WNHNN and CDR2 SYGVQD (reference sequence). V lost 3 bases, J lost 5 bases, and 16 bases lay in between. CDR3 nucleotides: TGCGCCAGCAGTGAACAGGCTAACGCCCTTTATGGCTACACCTTC. Its protein is CASSEQANALYGYTF.

The CDR3 nucleotides are TGTGCCAGCAGCTTTTCCGGGACAGGAGGCTACACCTTC. Amino acids: CASSFSGTGGYTF. The chain joins TRBV27 to TRBJ1-2; 8 nucleotides line up with TRBD1. CDR1 is MNHEY and CDR2 is SMNVEV in the germline V gene (reference sequence). This CDR3 has 13 residues. With 6 bases clipped from V and 8 bases from J, the junction kept 8 bases outside the gene matches.

This clone has just a few counts. This sequence joins TRBV6-6 and TRBJ1-2; possible D gene TRBD1, 5 bases. The CDR3 has 11 amino acids. Trimming took 5 bases from V and 12 from J, leaving 13 bases between them. CDR1 and CDR2 from the germline V gene are MNHNY and SVGAGI (reference sequence). CDR3 sequence reads: CASSPGLGDTF. In DNA, the CDR3 is TGTGCCAGCAGTCCCGGCTTAGGGGACACCTTC.

V and J are TRBV19 and TRBJ1-1, with D unclear. This CDR3 comprises 17 residues. CDR1 and CDR2 from the germline V gene are LNHDA and SQIVND (reference sequence). V was shortened by 0 bases and J by 1 base, with 15 bases between the two germline ends. In DNA, the CDR3 is TGTGCCAGTAGTATAGATCCCACCGAGCCGTGGAACACTGAAGCTTTCTTT. Its protein product is CASSIDPTEPWNTEAFF.